The 25 T cell receptor beta chains given below trace back to one sample, sequenced in a study of regulatory T cells in long-lasting Graves disease. The time point here: newly diagnosed GD, antithyroid drugs for less than 3 months. RNA extracted from PBMCs served as the sequencing template. Investigators prepared the TCR beta libraries by applying iRepertoire HTBI primers and Arm-PCR of CDR3 regions. TCRdb itself ran the multiplex PCR reads through MiXCR, one entry per CDR3 protein. The sample shows approximately 400,000 distinct CDR3 sequences, roughly 12% of them seen only once. These sequences were also reported in another study, on T cells in Graves' hyperthyroidism and ophthalmopathy.

Sequencing used peripheral blood mononuclear cells (PBMCs), obtained at new diagnosis, from a patient treated with antithyroid drugs. The receptors were sampled from a woman between 18 and 30 years old with Graves disease.

This clonotype appeared many times. V usage is TRBV10-3 and J usage is TRBJ2-5, with D tentatively TRBD2 (5 bases). This CDR3 comprises 14 residues. CDR1 and CDR2 (germline): ENHRY, SYGVKD. V was clipped by 2 bases and J by 5 bases, with 12 bases between them. The chain's CDR3 is CAISEGLAGETQYF. CDR3 nucleotides: TGTGCCATCAGTGAGGGGCTAGCCGGGGAGACCCAGTACTTC.

Ten or more counts support this clonotype. This chain uses TRBV12-3 or TRBV12-4 with TRBJ2-2; 9 bases are shared with TRBD1. V was pared by 3 bases and J by 6 bases, with 5 bases of the junction left unmatched. The CDR3 runs to 15 residues. CDR3: CASSLDRGGAGELFF. The CDR3 nucleotides read TGTGCCAGCAGTTTGGACAGGGGAGGCGCCGGGGAGCTGTTTTTT.

This clonotype was picked up many times. The chain carries TRBV6-1 and TRBJ2-7; possible D gene TRBD1, 5 bases. Looked up from germline, CDR1 is MNHNS and CDR2 is SASEGT. The CDR3 has 14 residues. V was trimmed by 6 bases and J by 1 base, leaving 13 bases between them. DNA of the CDR3: TGTGCCAGCAGAAGGGGTTCGAAGTCCTACGAGCAGTACGTC. This codes for CASRRGSKSYEQYV.

The V and J genes are TRBV20-1 and TRBJ1-5; maybe TRBD1 (5 bases). CDR3 length equals 12 residues. CDR1 and CDR2 from the germline V gene are DFQATT and SNEGSKA (reference sequence). CDR3 amino acids: CSGALSNQPQHF. CDR3 DNA: TGCAGCGGGGCCCTTAGCAATCAGCCCCAGCATTTT.

This clonotype came up many times. The DNA for the CDR3 is TGCAGTGCTAGAGATGTCGGGAGGGGAATAGACGGCTACACCTTC. Encoded protein: CSARDVGRGIDGYTF. This sequence joins TRBV20-1 and TRBJ1-2; possibly TRBD1 for D (5 bases). CDR1 is DFQATT, CDR2 SNEGSKA, per germline (reference sequence). The V end was cut by 0 bases, the J end by 8 bases, with 19 bases between. The CDR3 loop spans 15 amino acids.

This clonotype was observed a few times. The rearrangement uses TRBV5-5 and TRBJ1-1; no definite D call. The V gene lost 4 bases and the J gene lost 0 bases, with 16 bases spanning the gap. The length of the CDR3 is 16 residues. Per germline, CDR1 SGHKS and CDR2 YYEKEE (reference sequence). The CDR3 region has the DNA TGTGCCAGCAGCCCATCATGGCAGGCCATGAACACTGAAGCTTTCTTT. Translated, it gives CASSPSWQAMNTEAFF.

This clonotype was observed at least ten times. The rearrangement uses TRBV28 and TRBJ2-5, with TRBD2 as a possible D gene (5 bases). There are 13 residues in the CDR3. Trimming pared 4 bases from V and 5 bases from J, leaving 11 bases between. Germline-derived CDR1 and CDR2 are MDHEN and SYDVKM. Here the CDR3 reads CASSSEVSETQYF. The CDR3 bases are TGTGCCAGCAGTTCGGAGGTCTCGGAGACCCAGTACTTC.

The chain couples TRBV4-3 to TRBJ1-2; D possibly corresponds to TRBD1 (5 bases). There are 14 residues in the CDR3. Germline lookup yields CDR1 LGHNA and CDR2 YSLEER. Trimming cost V 0 bases and J 4 bases, with 9 bases left between them. Here the CDR3 reads CASSQERGTYGYTF. DNA for the CDR3: TGCGCCAGCAGCCAAGAGCGGGGCACCTATGGCTACACCTTC.

This clonotype was observed at least ten times. The chain couples TRBV7-2 to TRBJ2-3, with 13 bases lining up with TRBD2. Losses at the gene ends were 5 bases for V and 3 bases for J; bases not matched to a gene: 5. The CDR3 covers 16 residues. Germline loops: CDR1 SGHTA, CDR2 FQGNSA. CDR3 amino acids: CASSAATSGGTDTQYF. The DNA of the CDR3 is TGTGCCAGCAGCGCAGCGACTAGCGGGGGGACAGATACGCAGTATTTT.

V is TRBV4-3 and J is TRBJ1-2; tentatively, D is TRBD1 (5 bases). The CDR3 is 16 residues long. CDR1 and CDR2 (germline): LGHNA, YSLEER. The germline V and J ends were trimmed by 0 bases and 5 bases, with 16 bases remaining between them. CDR3 loop: CASSQEWGGGIYGYTF. DNA for the CDR3: TGCGCCAGCAGCCAAGAGTGGGGCGGAGGGATTTATGGCTACACCTTC.

This clonotype has at least ten counts. This chain uses TRBV30 with TRBJ2-2; TRBD1 or TRBD2 may be the D gene (5 bases each). Trimming removed 4 bases at V and 3 bases at J, with 18 bases between. The CDR3 runs to 16 residues. Germline V gene sequence: CDR1 GTSNPN, CDR2 SVGIG (reference sequence). For the CDR3, the DNA is TGTGCCTGGACCGAGGCCGGGAAGGGGTACACCGGGGAGCTGTTTTTT. This sequence encodes CAWTEAGKGYTGELFF.

The sample holds many counts of this clonotype. The V and J genes are TRBV7-3 and TRBJ1-1, with D perhaps matching TRBD1 (5 bases). The CDR3 extends over 17 amino acids. V was trimmed by 5 bases and J by 0 bases, leaving 19 bases between them. Germline-derived CDR1 and CDR2 are SGHTA and FQGTGA. CDR3 residues: CASSPAGGGSLNTEAFF. CDR3 DNA sequence: TGTGCCAGCAGCCCGGCCGGGGGTGGCAGCCTGAACACTGAAGCTTTCTTT. Drawing the rest from reference TRBV7-3 and TRBJ1-1, the complete variable domain is GAGVSQTPSNKVTEKGKYVELRCDPISGHTALYWYRQSLGQGPEFLIYFQGTGAADDSGLPNDRFFAVRPEGSVSTLKIQRTERGDSAVYLCASSPAGGGSLNTEAFFGQGTRLTVV.

This clonotype was seen ten or more times. A read error may produce the germline difference seen at one junction end. The rearrangement joins TRBV5-1 to TRBJ1-1; D is ambiguous. The CDR3 contains 12 residues. Germline CDR1 SGHRS, CDR2 YFSETQ. The CDR3 DNA is TGTGCCAGCAGCTTGAGCGACACTGAAGCTTTCTTT. It specifies CASSLSDTEAFF.

This clonotype was seen at least ten times. The V call is TRBV30, the J call TRBJ2-1; D not certain. V was clipped by 0 bases and J by 7 bases, with 10 bases between them. The CDR3 spans 13 residues. Germline V lookup: CDR1 GTSNPN, CDR2 SVGIG (reference sequence). Here the CDR3 DNA reads TGTGCCTGGAGTGTAGCCAGGCGGAATGAGCAGTTCTTC. It translates to CAWSVARRNEQFF.

Ten or more counts support this clonotype. In DNA, the CDR3 is TGTGCCAGCGCAGCCTCCCGGTCAACAGGGGTGGGTGAGCAGTTCTTC. This encodes CASAASRSTGVGEQFF. This sequence joins TRBV6-2 or TRBV6-3 and TRBJ2-1; 7 bases fit TRBD1. The CDR3 has 16 amino acids. The germline CDR1 and CDR2 sequences are MNHEY and SVGEGT. Trimming took 8 bases from V and 9 from J; bases not matched to a gene: 19.

This clonotype was detected ten times or more. The J gene is TRBJ1-4, the V gene TRBV7-6; D may be TRBD1 (5 bases). Per germline, CDR1 SGHVS and CDR2 FNYEAQ. V lost 2 bases and J 8 bases, leaving 15 bases between the germline ends. The CDR3 extends over 15 amino acids. The CDR3 coding sequence is TGTGCCAGCAGCTTAAACGAAGGGGTTGACGAAAAACTGTTTTTT. It encodes CASSLNEGVDEKLFF.

This clonotype was picked up many times. This chain joins TRBV10-3 and TRBJ1-1; 11 bases agree with TRBD1. The CDR3 has 17 residues. Germline V gene data show CDR1 as ENHRY and CDR2 as SYGVKD. Trimming cost V 3 bases and J 5 bases; bases outside gene matches: 11. CDR3 nucleotides: TGTGCCATCAGTGATGCGGAGGACAGGGGGCTAGGAACTGAAGCTTTCTTT. The encoded protein is CAISDAEDRGLGTEAFF.

Comment on this clonotype: Given a much more abundant clone one base away, this may be a read error. The chain is built from TRBV5-1 and TRBJ2-3; the match to TRBD1 covers 10 bases. The CDR3 is 16 residues long. Germline CDR1 SGHRS, CDR2 YFSETQ. J lost 2 bases, V lost 6 bases, and 9 bases had no gene match. CDR3 loop: CASTWSGQGNTDTQYF. CDR3 nucleotides: TGCGCCAGCACCTGGTCGGGACAGGGGAACACAGATACGCAGTATTTT.

This clonotype came up many times. This sequence joins TRBV28 and TRBJ2-1, with 7 bases identical to TRBD1. Trimming took 1 base from V and 7 from J; bases not matched to a gene: 10. The CDR3 has 16 amino acids. CDR1 and CDR2 (germline): MDHEN, SYDVKM. CDR3 protein: CASSLYGTVEWNEQFF. The CDR3 region has the DNA TGTGCCAGCAGTTTATACGGGACAGTGGAGTGGAATGAGCAGTTCTTC.

The rearrangement uses TRBV9 and TRBJ1-3; D gene uncertain. This CDR3 comprises 14 residues. V lost 0 bases and J lost 8, with 12 bases in between. Germline CDR1 and CDR2: SGDLS and YYNGEE. For the CDR3, the DNA is TGTGCCAGCAGCGTAGACCCCACTACCGACACCATATATTTT. Amino acid sequence: CASSVDPTTDTIYF.

The rearrangement uses TRBV19 and TRBJ2-1; D gene unclear. Trimming removed 4 bases from V and 9 bases from J, with 7 bases in between. The CDR3 runs 11 residues. Germline CDR1 LNHDA, CDR2 SQIVND (reference sequence). For the CDR3, the DNA is TGTGCCAGTAGTAGGCGTAGTGAGCAGTTCTTC. Amino acids: CASSRRSEQFF.

This clonotype occurred a few times. J is TRBJ2-1 and V is TRBV10-2; 7 positions match TRBD2. The germline CDR1 and CDR2 sequences are WSHSY and SAAADI. CDR3 size: 15 residues. The trim removed 2 bases at V and 6 bases at J, leaving 7 bases unmatched. The CDR3 DNA sequence: TGCGCCAGCAGTGAGAGGGCGGGAGTTATCAATGAGCAGTTCTTC. Its protein is CASSERAGVINEQFF.

This clonotype occurred many times. The chain uses TRBV7-9 and TRBJ2-5; TRBD1 agrees at 7 bases. CDR3 length: 17 amino acids. The V gene end was trimmed by 3 bases and the J gene end by 7 bases; junction bases not matched to a gene: 17. The germline V gene has CDR1 SEHNR and CDR2 FQNEAQ (reference sequence). The DNA of the CDR3 is TGTGCCAGCAGCTTGACTCACAGGGGAAATAGAAGAGGGACCCAGTACTTC. It encodes CASSLTHRGNRRGTQYF.

As to this clonotype: The germline gene is not matched at one end of the junction; a read error may be the cause. The gene calls are TRBV4-3 and TRBJ2-7; D is uncertain. Germline V gene lookup returns CDR1 LGHNA and CDR2 YSLEER. This CDR3 is 13 amino acids long. The CDR3 sequence: CASSQEASYEQYF. In DNA, the CDR3 is TGTGCCAGCAGCCAAGAGGCCTCCTACGAGCAGTACTTC.

This clonotype has a handful of counts. The V gene is TRBV27, the J gene TRBJ1-2; weak D call: TRBD1 (5 bases). The germline V gene has CDR1 MNHEY and CDR2 SMNVEV (reference sequence). V was pared by 0 bases and J by 8 bases, with 13 bases between. The length of the CDR3 is 14 residues. CDR3 sequence: CASSLSRGAEGYTF. CDR3 DNA: TGTGCCAGCAGTTTATCGAGGGGCGCCGAGGGCTACACCTTC.